This T cell receptor beta chain was documented in a study of blood T cell repertoires in COVID-19. V lost 2 bases to trimming and J lost 2 bases; unmatched junction nucleotides: 4. This CDR3 spans 14 amino acids. The germline V gene encodes CDR1 SGDLS and CDR2 YYNGEE. Adults between roughly 18 and 95 years of age took part from 20 to 25 US areas. Allocation to cohorts depended on clinical history reported by the participants. Source study methods: Researchers report that nucleated cell counts were estimated from reference gene primer amplification. This table comes from immunoSEQ multiplex PCR, and its TCRdb copy is limited to in-frame clones, with some not included. The DNA was the basis for D and trimming; V, J and clone size are from that table. The sample carries some 170,000 clones, roughly 87% recorded once. This clone was seen a single time.

The chain combines TRBV9 with TRBJ2-7; 7 nucleotides agree with TRBD1. Sequencing input: PBMCs or T cells enriched from blood (not recorded which). This sequence originates from a human donor with acute COVID-19. The donor label of this sample is uncertain. CDR3 sequence: CASSVTGQAYEQYF. The CDR3 DNA reads TGTGCCAGCAGCGTGACAGGGCAAGCCTACGAGCAGTACTTC.